The 26 T cell receptor beta chains presented below share a single source sample, sequenced in a study of blood T cell repertoires in COVID-19. Assay used: immunoSEQ multiplex PCR; TCRdb lists only in-frame clones, some missing. The table has about 80,000 clones, 82% seen once. The material sequenced was peripheral blood. These receptors were collected from a human donor in a cohort sampled during active COVID-19.

The chain has TRBV15 and TRBJ1-5; D may be TRBD1 (6 bases). Germline V gene data show CDR1 as LNHNV and CDR2 as YYDKDF (reference sequence). V lost 1 base and J lost 2, with 12 bases in between. This CDR3 is 16 amino acids long. CDR3 amino acids: CATSRGAGAGNQPQHF. The CDR3 bases are TGTGCCACCAGCAGAGGGGCGGGGGCCGGCAATCAGCCCCAGCATTTT.

The chain carries TRBV9 and TRBJ2-1; maybe TRBD2 (5 bases). Germline CDR1 and CDR2: SGDLS and YYNGEE. CDR3 length equals 16 residues. Trimming shortened V by 0 bases and J by 0 bases, and 10 bases separated the two germline ends. CDR3 in amino acids: CASSVVGVGSYNEQFF. CDR3 bases: TGTGCCAGCAGCGTAGTCGGGGTGGGCTCCTACAATGAGCAGTTCTTC.

This sequence joins TRBV18 and TRBJ2-2, with D possibly TRBD2 on 5 matching bases. This CDR3 comprises 14 residues. Germline CDR1 KGHSH, CDR2 LQKENI. V was cut by 6 bases and J by 7 bases, with 15 bases left in between. CDR3 nucleotides: TGTGCCAGCTCGGCCGGACTTCGGAACGGGGAGCTGTTTTTT. As protein: CASSAGLRNGELFF.

The chain uses TRBV23-1 and TRBJ1-1; possible D gene TRBD1, 5 bases. TRBV23-1 is an open reading frame, and its role is uncertain. Trimming left V 0 bases short and J 0 bases short, with 8 bases between. The CDR3 spans 15 residues. CDR3 sequence (DNA): TGCGCCAGCAGTCAATCACAGGAAATGAACACTGAAGCTTTCTTT. It translates to CASSQSQEMNTEAFF.

This clone was seen just once. The chain recombines TRBV6-1 with TRBJ2-7; 9 nucleotides line up with TRBD1. In germline, CDR1 is MNHNS, CDR2 SASEGT. V trimming: 1 base; J trimming: 4 bases; junction bases outside the gene matches: 2. This CDR3 contains 14 residues. As DNA, the CDR3 is TGTGCCAGCAGTGAAGTTGGGACAGGGTACGAGCAGTACTTC. It translates to CASSEVGTGYEQYF.

The chain employs TRBV5-1 and TRBJ2-2, with 10 bases identical to TRBD2. Trimming removed 0 bases from V and 1 base from J; junction bases left unmatched: 9. The CDR3 is 19 amino acids. Germline assignment: CDR1 SGHRS and CDR2 YFSETQ. For the CDR3, the DNA is TGCGCCAGCAGCTTGGCCCGATCACTAGCGGGGATGAACACCGGGGAGCTGTTTTTT. This translates into CASSLARSLAGMNTGELFF.

The chain recombines TRBV15 with TRBJ2-1; 7 nucleotides agree with TRBD2. The CDR3 has 13 residues. V shed 3 bases and J 8 bases; nucleotides not matched to a gene: 4. Germline CDR1 reads LNHNV; CDR2 reads YYDKDF (reference sequence). The CDR3 coding sequence is TGTGCCACCAGCAGCTACCGGGGGGATGAGCAGTTCTTC. Protein: CATSSYRGDEQFF.

This chain uses TRBV7-2 with TRBJ1-4; perhaps TRBD1 as D (5 bases). Trimming took 4 bases from V and 7 from J, leaving 7 bases between them. Germline V gene sequence: CDR1 SGHTA, CDR2 FQGNSA. CDR3 length equals 12 residues. The CDR3 loop is CASSSQGEKLFF. CDR3 DNA: TGTGCCAGCAGCTCCCAGGGTGAAAAACTGTTTTTT.

The rearrangement uses TRBV29-1 and TRBJ1-2; 12 bases fit TRBD1. This CDR3 has 15 amino acids. After removal of 4 bases from V and 3 bases from J, the junction contained 6 bases not matched to a gene. Germline V gene sequence: CDR1 SQVTM, CDR2 ANQGSEA. CDR3 in DNA: TGCAGCGTTGCTGGGACAGGGGGCGAGGACTATGGCTACACCTTC. Its translation is CSVAGTGGEDYGYTF.

CDR3 DNA: TGTGCCAGCTCACCGACCTGGGCAGGGGAAGAGACCCAGTACTTC. Residues: CASSPTWAGEETQYF. The V call is TRBV18, the J call TRBJ2-5, with D perhaps matching TRBD1 (6 bases). CDR1 KGHSH and CDR2 LQKENI come from the germline V gene. Between the trimmed V and J ends, which lost 3 bases and 3 bases, there was a span of 14 bases. The CDR3 extends over 15 amino acids.

The chain links TRBV7-8 to TRBJ1-6, with 9 nucleotides matching TRBD1. Germline V gene sequence: CDR1 SGHVS, CDR2 FQNEAQ. This CDR3 contains 16 residues. After removal of 1 base from V and 8 bases from J, the junction contained 6 bases not matched to a gene. In nucleotides, the CDR3 is TGTGCCAGCAGCTTAGGTCCGGGACAGGGATATTCACCCCTCCACTTT. Protein sequence: CASSLGPGQGYSPLHF.

The chain carries TRBV13 and TRBJ1-6; D is uncertain. CDR3 length equals 15 residues. Per germline, CDR1 PRHDT and CDR2 FYEKMQ (reference sequence). With 5 bases removed from V and 1 base from J, the gap between germline ends came to 9 bases. CDR3 nucleotides: TGTGCCAGCAGCCGTGGAGGGTCCTATAATTCACCCCTCCACTTT. It yields the protein CASSRGGSYNSPLHF. Using reference TRBV13 and TRBJ1-6 for the parts outside the CDR3, the full variable domain is AAGVIQSPRHLIKEKRETATLKCYPIPRHDTVYWYQQGPGQDPQFLISFYEKMQSDKGSIPDRFSAQQFSDYHSELNMSSLELGDSALYFCASSRGGSYNSPLHFGNGTRLTVT.

The chain joins TRBV19 to TRBJ2-2; 9 bases line up with TRBD1. The length of the CDR3 is 16 residues. The V gene end was trimmed by 4 bases and the J gene end by 1 base; junction bases not matched to a gene: 4. From germline, CDR1 is LNHDA and CDR2 SQIVND (reference sequence). The CDR3 nucleotides are TGTGCCAGTAGTAGAGCGGACAGGGGGAACACCGGGGAGCTGTTTTTT. The encoded protein is CASSRADRGNTGELFF.

V is TRBV4-1 and J is TRBJ1-5; 7 bases fit TRBD1. The CDR3 loop spans 13 amino acids. The J segment lost 6 bases and the V segment lost 6 bases, leaving 5 bases of the junction unmatched. Germline CDR1 and CDR2: MGHRA and YSYEKL. DNA of the CDR3: TGCGCCAGCAGTCCGACAGGGACTCAGCCCCAGCATTTT. Its translation is CASSPTGTQPQHF.

The chain carries TRBV28 and TRBJ2-2; the D gene is possibly TRBD1 (6 bases). Germline-derived CDR1 and CDR2 are MDHEN and SYDVKM. CDR3 length: 14 residues. Trimming shortened V by 3 bases and J by 5 bases, and 10 bases separated the two germline ends. The CDR3 sequence is CASSFSDRTGELFF. The CDR3 nucleotides read TGTGCCAGCAGTTTTTCAGACAGGACCGGGGAGCTGTTTTTT.

This clone has only one observation. This chain uses TRBV3-1 (or the pseudogene TRBV3-2) with TRBJ2-3, with 10 bases matching TRBD2. From germline, CDR1 is LGHDT and CDR2 YNNKEL (reference sequence). The CDR3 length is 15 residues. The V and J ends lost 4 bases and 4 bases, in that order; junction bases with no gene match: 5. Here the CDR3 reads CASSPGTSDADTQYF. In nucleotides, the CDR3 is TGTGCCAGCAGCCCCGGGACTAGCGATGCAGATACGCAGTATTTT.

Note on this clone: Relative to the germline gene, one junction end is altered; a read error may explain this. The rearrangement joins TRBV5-1 to TRBJ2-7; tentatively, D is TRBD1 (5 bases). CDR1 and CDR2 (germline): SGHRS, YFSETQ. The CDR3 has 13 amino acids. The CDR3 DNA sequence: TGCGCCAGCAGCTTCAGGGTCTCCCACGAGCAGTACTTC. It yields the protein CASSFRVSHEQYF.

The CDR3 here is CASSLESSRAHGYTF. The CDR3 DNA follows: TGTGCCAGCAGCTTAGAATCGTCCAGGGCCCATGGCTACACCTTC. V gene TRBV7-2 combines with J gene TRBJ1-2; D may be TRBD1 (5 bases). The ends were cut back, 1 base at V and 6 bases at J, with 15 bases in the middle. Germline V CDR1 and CDR2: SGHTA, FQGNSA. There are 15 residues in the CDR3.

The V gene is TRBV19, the J gene TRBJ2-5, with D tentatively TRBD2 (5 bases). V was shortened by 8 bases and J by 1 base, with 11 bases between the two germline ends. The germline CDR1 and CDR2 sequences are LNHDA and SQIVND (reference sequence). This CDR3 contains 13 residues. The CDR3 nucleotides read TGTGCCAGTCGGGATTGGGCCCAAGAGACCCAGTACTTC. It translates to CASRDWAQETQYF.

Points on this clone: Distinct nucleotide sequences in the sample also encode this CDR3. This chain joins TRBV7-9 and TRBJ2-5; the match to TRBD1 covers 11 bases. The junction had 3 bases not matched to a gene; V was cut back by 5 bases and J by 4 bases. The CDR3 extends over 14 amino acids. Germline V CDR1 and CDR2: SEHNR, FQNEAQ (reference sequence). CDR3 in amino acids: CASSLGTGGETQYF. The CDR3, as DNA: TGTGCCAGCAGCCTCGGGACAGGGGGAGAGACCCAGTACTTC.

The table lists this clone with a count of one. The chain is built from TRBV4-1 and TRBJ2-3, with D possibly being TRBD2 (7 bases). Trimming removed 0 bases from V and 14 bases from J, with 15 bases in between. The CDR3 is 13 residues long. From germline, CDR1 is MGHRA and CDR2 YSYEKL. The DNA for the CDR3 is TGCGCCAGCAGCCAAGAAGGGGGGGGACTACCGTATTTT. Translating it yields CASSQEGGGLPYF.

The chain joins TRBV19 to TRBJ1-1; D unclear. The germline gives CDR1 LNHDA, CDR2 SQIVND (reference sequence). With 1 base removed from V and 10 bases from J, the gap between germline ends came to 13 bases. The CDR3 is 13 amino acids. The CDR3 spells CASSIGNPLAAFF. The CDR3 DNA reads as TGTGCCAGTAGTATAGGTAACCCACTTGCAGCTTTCTTT. Complete variable domain (other parts from reference TRBV19 and TRBJ1-1): DGGITQSPKYLFRKEGQNVTLSCEQNLNHDAMYWYRQDPGQGLRLIYYSQIVNDFQKGDIAEGYSVSREKKESFPLTVTSAQKNPTAFYLCASSIGNPLAAFFGQGTRLTVV.

This clone was seen a handful of times. The chain couples TRBV10-3 to TRBJ2-7, with D possibly matching TRBD1 (5 bases). This CDR3 contains 13 residues. Germline V gene sequence: CDR1 ENHRY, CDR2 SYGVKD. Trimming took off 3 bases at V and 4 bases at J, with 10 bases between the two ends. This CDR3 is CAISEGAGYEQYF. The CDR3 nucleotides are TGTGCCATCAGTGAAGGGGCTGGGTACGAGCAGTACTTC.

This rearrangement joins TRBV18 to TRBJ2-5; 7 positions agree with TRBD2. The trim removed 4 bases at V and 1 base at J, leaving 6 bases unmatched. The CDR3 is made up of 15 amino acids. The germline V gene has CDR1 KGHSH and CDR2 LQKENI. CDR3 region: CASSRDYGLQETQYF. In DNA form, the CDR3 reads TGTGCCAGCTCACGGGACTACGGACTCCAAGAGACCCAGTACTTC. Looking up the rest from reference TRBV18 and TRBJ2-5 gives the full variable domain: NAGVMQNPRHLVRRRGQEARLRCSPMKGHSHVYWYRQLPEEGLKFMVYLQKENIIDESGMPKERFSAEFPKEGPSILRIQQVVRGDSAAYFCASSRDYGLQETQYFGPGTRLLVL.

The rearrangement joins TRBV18 to TRBJ1-5; tentatively, D is TRBD1 (5 bases). The V gene lost 3 bases and the J gene lost 5 bases, with 17 bases spanning the gap. Germline assignment: CDR1 KGHSH and CDR2 LQKENI. The CDR3 sequence is 16 residues long. CDR3 in amino acids: CASSPKGARYDQPQHF. Written as DNA, the CDR3 is TGTGCCAGCTCACCGAAAGGGGCGCGTTACGATCAGCCCCAGCATTTT.

This chain connects TRBV18 to TRBJ1-1, with 11 bases lining up with TRBD1. The CDR3 contains 16 residues. After removal of 4 bases from V and 4 bases from J, the junction contained 8 bases not matched to a gene. In germline, CDR1 is KGHSH, CDR2 LQKENI. CDR3 protein: CASSLGTGGSGTEAFF. The CDR3 coding sequence is TGTGCCAGCTCACTCGGGACAGGGGGTTCGGGCACTGAAGCTTTCTTT.